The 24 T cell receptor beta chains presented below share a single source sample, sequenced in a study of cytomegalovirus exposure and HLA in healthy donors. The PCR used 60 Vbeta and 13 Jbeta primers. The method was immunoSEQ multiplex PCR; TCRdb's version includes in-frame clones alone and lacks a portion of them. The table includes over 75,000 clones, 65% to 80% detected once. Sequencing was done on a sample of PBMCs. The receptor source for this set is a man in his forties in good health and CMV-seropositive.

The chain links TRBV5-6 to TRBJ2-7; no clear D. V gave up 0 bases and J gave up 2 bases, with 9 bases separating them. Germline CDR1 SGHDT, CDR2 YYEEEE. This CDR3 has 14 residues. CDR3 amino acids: CASSLELVAYEQYF. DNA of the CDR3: TGTGCCAGCAGCTTGGAGTTAGTGGCCTACGAGCAGTACTTC. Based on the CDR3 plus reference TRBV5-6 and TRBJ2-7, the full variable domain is DAGVTQSPTHLIKTRGQQVTLRCSPKSGHDTVSWYQQALGQGPQFIFQYYEEEERQRGNFPDRFSGHQFPNYSSELNVNALLLGDSALYLCASSLELVAYEQYFGPGTRLTVT.

The CDR3, as DNA: TGTGCCAGCCGAGGACAGGAGTATGGCTACACCTTC. Translation gives CASRGQEYGYTF. V gene TRBV27 combines with J gene TRBJ1-2, with 7 bases matching TRBD1. The V and J ends lost 8 bases and 5 bases, in that order; junction bases with no gene match: 5. CDR1 MNHEY and CDR2 SMNVEV come from the germline V gene (reference sequence). The CDR3 spans 12 residues.

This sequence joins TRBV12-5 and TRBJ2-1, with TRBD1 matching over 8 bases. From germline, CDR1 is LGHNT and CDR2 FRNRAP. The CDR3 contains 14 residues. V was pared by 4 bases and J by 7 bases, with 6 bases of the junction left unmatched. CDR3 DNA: TGTGCTAGTGGTTACGGACAGGGTCGGAATGAGCAGTTCTTC. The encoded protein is CASGYGQGRNEQFF. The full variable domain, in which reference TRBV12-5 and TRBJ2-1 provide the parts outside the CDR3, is DARVTQTPRHKVTEMGQEVTMRCQPILGHNTVFWYRQTMMQGLELLAYFRNRAPLDDSGMPKDRFSAEMPDATLATLKIQPSEPRDSAVYFCASGYGQGRNEQFFGPGTRLTVL.

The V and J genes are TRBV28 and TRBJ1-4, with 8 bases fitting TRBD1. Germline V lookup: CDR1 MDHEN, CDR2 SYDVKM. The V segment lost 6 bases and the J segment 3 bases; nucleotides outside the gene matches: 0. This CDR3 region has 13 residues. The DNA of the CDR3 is TGTGCCAGCAGGGACAGGGCTAATGAAAAACTGTTTTTT. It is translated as CASRDRANEKLFF.

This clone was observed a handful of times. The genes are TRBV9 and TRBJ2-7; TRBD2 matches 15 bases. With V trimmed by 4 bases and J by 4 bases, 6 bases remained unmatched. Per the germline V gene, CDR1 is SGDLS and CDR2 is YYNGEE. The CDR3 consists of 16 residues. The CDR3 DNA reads TGTGCCAGCAGCTACGGGACTAGCGGGGGGAGGTACGAGCAGTACTTC. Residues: CASSYGTSGGRYEQYF.

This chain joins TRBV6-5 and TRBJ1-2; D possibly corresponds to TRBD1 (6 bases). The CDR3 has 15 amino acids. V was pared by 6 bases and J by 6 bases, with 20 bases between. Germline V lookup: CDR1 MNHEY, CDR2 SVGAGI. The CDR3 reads CASRASGGAVDGYTF. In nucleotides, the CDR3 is TGTGCCAGCAGGGCTTCGGGGGGGGCGGTAGATGGCTACACCTTC.

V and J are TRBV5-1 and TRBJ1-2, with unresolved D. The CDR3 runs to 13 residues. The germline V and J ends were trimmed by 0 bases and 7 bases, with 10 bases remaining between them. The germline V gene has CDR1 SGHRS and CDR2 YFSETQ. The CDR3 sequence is CASSLGTAGGYTF. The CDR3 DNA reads TGCGCCAGCAGCTTGGGGACGGCGGGTGGCTACACCTTC.

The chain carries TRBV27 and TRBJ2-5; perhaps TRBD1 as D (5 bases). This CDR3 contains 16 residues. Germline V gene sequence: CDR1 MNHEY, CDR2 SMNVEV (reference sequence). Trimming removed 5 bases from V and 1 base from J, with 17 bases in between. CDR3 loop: CASSGTFRVSQETQYF. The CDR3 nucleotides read TGTGCCAGCAGTGGTACCTTCAGGGTAAGCCAAGAGACCCAGTACTTC.

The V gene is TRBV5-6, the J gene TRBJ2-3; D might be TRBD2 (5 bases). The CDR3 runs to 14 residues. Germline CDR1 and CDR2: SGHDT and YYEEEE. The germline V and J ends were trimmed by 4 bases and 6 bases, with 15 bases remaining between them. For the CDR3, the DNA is TGTGCCAGCAGCCCGGACTCGGAGAGGGATACGCAGTATTTT. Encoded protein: CASSPDSERDTQYF.

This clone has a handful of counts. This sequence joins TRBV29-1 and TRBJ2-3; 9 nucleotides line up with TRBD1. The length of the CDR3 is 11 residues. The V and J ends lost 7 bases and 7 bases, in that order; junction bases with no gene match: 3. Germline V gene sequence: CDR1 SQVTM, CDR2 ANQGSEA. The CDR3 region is CSAQGAHTQYF. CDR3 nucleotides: TGCAGCGCACAGGGGGCGCATACGCAGTATTTT.

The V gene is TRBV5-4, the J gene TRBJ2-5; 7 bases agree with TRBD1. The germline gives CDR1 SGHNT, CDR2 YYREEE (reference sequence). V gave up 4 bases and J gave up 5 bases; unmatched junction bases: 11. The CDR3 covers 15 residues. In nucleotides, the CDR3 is TGTGCCAGCAGCGTAGAGACAGGGTTCGCGGAGACCCAGTACTTC. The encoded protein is CASSVETGFAETQYF.

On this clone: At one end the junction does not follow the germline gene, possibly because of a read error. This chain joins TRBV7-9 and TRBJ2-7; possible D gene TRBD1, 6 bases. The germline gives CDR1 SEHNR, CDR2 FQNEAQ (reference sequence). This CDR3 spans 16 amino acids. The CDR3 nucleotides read TGTTCCAGCAGCTTAGCCCCAACAGGGAGATCCTACGAGCAGTACTTC. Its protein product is CSSSLAPTGRSYEQYF. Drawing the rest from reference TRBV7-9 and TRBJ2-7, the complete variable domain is DTGVSQNPRHKITKRGQNVTFRCDPISEHNRLYWYRQTLGQGPEFLTYFQNEAQLEKSRLLSDRFSAERPKGSFSTLEIQRTEQGDSAMYLCSSSLAPTGRSYEQYFGPGTRLTVT.

CDR3 amino acids: CASSSVYYGYTF. CDR3 nucleotide sequence: TGTGCCAGCAGCTCCGTTTACTATGGCTACACCTTC. The J gene is TRBJ1-2, the V gene TRBV7-8; D not resolved. Trimming removed 4 bases from V and 3 bases from J, with 6 bases in between. The CDR3 is made up of 12 amino acids. CDR1 and CDR2 (germline): SGHVS, FQNEAQ. Filled out from reference TRBV7-8 and TRBJ1-2, the complete variable domain reads GAGVSQSPRYKVAKRGQDVALRCDPISGHVSLFWYQQALGQGPEFLTYFQNEAQLDKSGLPSDRFFAERPEGSVSTLKIQRTQQEDSAVYLCASSSVYYGYTFGSGTRLTVV.

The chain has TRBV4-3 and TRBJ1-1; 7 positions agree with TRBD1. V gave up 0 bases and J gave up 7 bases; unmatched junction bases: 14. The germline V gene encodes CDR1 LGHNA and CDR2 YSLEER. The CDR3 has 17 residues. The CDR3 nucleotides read TGCGCCAGCAGCCAAGAGAAGACAGGGTTCACATCCGGTGAAGCTTTCTTT. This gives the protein CASSQEKTGFTSGEAFF.

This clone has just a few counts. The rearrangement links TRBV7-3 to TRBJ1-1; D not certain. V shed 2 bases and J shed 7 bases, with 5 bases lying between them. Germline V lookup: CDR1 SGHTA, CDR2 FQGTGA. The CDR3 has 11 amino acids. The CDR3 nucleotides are TGTGCCAGCAGCTTATACAGTGAAGCTTTCTTT. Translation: CASSLYSEAFF.

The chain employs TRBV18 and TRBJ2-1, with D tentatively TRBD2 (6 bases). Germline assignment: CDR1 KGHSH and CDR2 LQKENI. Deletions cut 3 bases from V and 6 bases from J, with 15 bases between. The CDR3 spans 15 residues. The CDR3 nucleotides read TGTGCCAGCTCACCCCAGAGCGGGTGGGGCAATGAGCAGTTCTTC. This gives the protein CASSPQSGWGNEQFF.

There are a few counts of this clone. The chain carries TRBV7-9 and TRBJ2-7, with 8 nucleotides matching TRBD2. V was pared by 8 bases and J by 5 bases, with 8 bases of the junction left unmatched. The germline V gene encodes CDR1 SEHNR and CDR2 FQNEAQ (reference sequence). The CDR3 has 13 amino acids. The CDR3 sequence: CASHSAGGNEQYF. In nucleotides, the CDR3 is TGTGCCAGCCACTCGGCGGGGGGCAACGAGCAGTACTTC.

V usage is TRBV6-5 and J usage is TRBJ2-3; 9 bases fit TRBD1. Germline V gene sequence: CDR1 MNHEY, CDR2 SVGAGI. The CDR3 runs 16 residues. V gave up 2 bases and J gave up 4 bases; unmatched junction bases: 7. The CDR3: CASSYVPGQGADTQYF. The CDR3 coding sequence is TGTGCCAGCAGTTACGTACCGGGACAGGGCGCAGATACGCAGTATTTT.

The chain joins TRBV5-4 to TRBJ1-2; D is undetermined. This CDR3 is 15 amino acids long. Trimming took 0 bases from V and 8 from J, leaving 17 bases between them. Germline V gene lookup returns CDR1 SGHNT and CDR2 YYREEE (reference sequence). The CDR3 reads CASSLASRELGGYTF. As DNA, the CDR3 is TGTGCCAGCAGCTTGGCCTCTAGGGAGTTGGGCGGCTACACCTTC.

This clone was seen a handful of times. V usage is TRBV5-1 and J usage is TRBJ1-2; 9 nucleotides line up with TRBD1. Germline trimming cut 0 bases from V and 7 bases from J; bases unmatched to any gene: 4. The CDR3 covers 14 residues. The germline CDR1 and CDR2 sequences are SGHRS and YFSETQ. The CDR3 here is CASSLERQGGGYTF. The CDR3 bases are TGCGCCAGCAGCTTGGAGAGACAGGGGGGTGGCTACACCTTC.

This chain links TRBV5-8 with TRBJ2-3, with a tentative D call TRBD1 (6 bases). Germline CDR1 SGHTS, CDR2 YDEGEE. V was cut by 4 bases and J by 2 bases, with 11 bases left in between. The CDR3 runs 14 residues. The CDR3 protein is CASSERTDTDTQYF. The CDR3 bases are TGTGCCAGCAGCGAACGGACAGACACAGATACGCAGTATTTT.

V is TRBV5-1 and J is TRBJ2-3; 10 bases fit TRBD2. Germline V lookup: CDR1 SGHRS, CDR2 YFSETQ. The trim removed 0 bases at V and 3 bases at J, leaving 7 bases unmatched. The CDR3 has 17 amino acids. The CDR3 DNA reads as TGCGCCAGCAGCTTGGCGGTAGCGGGGGGCCTTACAGATACGCAGTATTTT. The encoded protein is CASSLAVAGGLTDTQYF. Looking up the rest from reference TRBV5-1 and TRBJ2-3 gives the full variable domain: KAGVTQTPRYLIKTRGQQVTLSCSPISGHRSVSWYQQTPGQGLQFLFEYFSETQRNKGNFPGRFSGRQFSNSRSEMNVSTLELGDSALYLCASSLAVAGGLTDTQYFGPGTRLTVL.

In DNA form, the CDR3 reads TGTGCCAGTAGTATAGGAGCGGGGAATGGGGACACCGGGGAGCTGTTTTTT. Amino acid sequence: CASSIGAGNGDTGELFF. The chain joins TRBV19 to TRBJ2-2; TRBD2 matches 7 bases. The CDR3 extends over 17 amino acids. The germline CDR1 and CDR2 sequences are LNHDA and SQIVND (reference sequence). V trimming: 1 base; J trimming: 3 bases; junction bases outside the gene matches: 8.

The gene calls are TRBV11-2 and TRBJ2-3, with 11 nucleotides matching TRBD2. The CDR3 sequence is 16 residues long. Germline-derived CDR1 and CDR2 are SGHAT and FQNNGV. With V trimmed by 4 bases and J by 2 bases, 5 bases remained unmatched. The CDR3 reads CASSSISGRATDTQYF. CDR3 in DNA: TGTGCCAGCAGCTCTATTAGCGGGAGGGCCACAGATACGCAGTATTTT. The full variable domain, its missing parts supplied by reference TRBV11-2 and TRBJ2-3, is EAGVAQSPRYKIIEKRQSVAFWCNPISGHATLYWYQQILGQGPKLLIQFQNNGVVDDSQLPKDRFSAERLKGVDSTLKIQPAKLEDSAVYLCASSSISGRATDTQYFGPGTRLTVL.